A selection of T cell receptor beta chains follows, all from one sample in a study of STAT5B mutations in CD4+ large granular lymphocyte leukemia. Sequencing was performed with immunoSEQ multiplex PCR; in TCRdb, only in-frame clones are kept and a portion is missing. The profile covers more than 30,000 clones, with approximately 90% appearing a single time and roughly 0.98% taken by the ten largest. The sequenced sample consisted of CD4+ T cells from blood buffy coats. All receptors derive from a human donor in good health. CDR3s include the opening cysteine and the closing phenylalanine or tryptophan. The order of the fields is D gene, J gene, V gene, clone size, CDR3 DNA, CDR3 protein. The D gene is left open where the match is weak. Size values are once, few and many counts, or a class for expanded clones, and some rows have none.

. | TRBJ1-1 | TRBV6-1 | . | TGTTTCTACACTGAAGCTTTCTTT | CFYTEAFF
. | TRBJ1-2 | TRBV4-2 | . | TGTGCCAGCAGCCAAGGCCGGGACTCCGCCTATGGCTACACCTTC | CASSQGRDSAYGYTF
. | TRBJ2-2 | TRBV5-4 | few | TGTGCCAGCAGCCCCGTCGGCCTAACCGGGGAGCTGTTTTTT | CASSPVGLTGELFF
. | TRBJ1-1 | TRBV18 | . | TGTGCCAGCTCACCAAGTATGGATTATAACACTGAAGCTTTCTTT | CASSPSMDYNTEAFF
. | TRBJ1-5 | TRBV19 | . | TGTGCCAGTAGTTCGGTCCTTTTTAGTAATCAGCCCCAGCATTTT | CASSSVLFSNQPQHF
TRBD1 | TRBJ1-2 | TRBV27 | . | TGTGCCAGCACTCCGGGACAGGGGGTCTATGGCTACACCTTC | CASTPGQGVYGYTF
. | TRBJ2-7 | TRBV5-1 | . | TGCGCCAGCAGCGAGTCAGGTACGAGCTACGAGCAGTACTTC | CASSESGTSYEQYF
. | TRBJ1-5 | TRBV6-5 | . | TGTGCCAGCAGTTACGGGGGGGCCAATCAGCCCCAGCATTTT | CASSYGGANQPQHF
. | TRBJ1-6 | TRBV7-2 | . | TGTGCCAGCAGCCCGCGGGGAGCCACCCCCCTCCACTTT | CASSPRGATPLHF
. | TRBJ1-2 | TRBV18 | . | TGTGCCAGCTCACCACGAGGGGTAGGTTCAGATGGCTACACCTTC | CASSPRGVGSDGYTF
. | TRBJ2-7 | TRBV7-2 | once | TGTGCCAGCAGTCAAGAGCAGGGGCGCTACGAGCAGTACTTC | CASSQEQGRYEQYF
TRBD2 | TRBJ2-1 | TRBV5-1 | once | TGCGCCAGCAGCTTGGATGGACTAGCGGGTTTGCATGAGCAGTTCTTC | CASSLDGLAGLHEQFF
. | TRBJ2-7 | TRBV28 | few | TGTGCCAGCAGTTCTCTTGGGGGGCCTGCCTACGAGCAGTACTTC | CASSSLGGPAYEQYF